The clone carrying this TCR beta chain has at least ten counts. This record comes from a study of HIV-infected patients and healthy controls. Whole blood was used without fractionation, so all unsorted peripheral T cells were included. Reverse transcription used around 500 ng RNA and constant-region primers for alpha and beta. Separate chain-specific third strand synthesis with multiplexing indices produced the alpha and beta libraries. Each molecule carried a 12-nucleotide identifier made of two joined random hexamers added before amplification. MiXCR, applied by TCRdb to the 5' RACE reads, yields one record per CDR3 protein. Here the sample spans roughly 18,000 distinct CDR3 sequences, approximately 9.5% being singletons. The material sequenced was blood. The TCR originated in an adult in good health.

The CDR3 DNA follows: TGCAGTGCCAAGGGAGCAGGGGCCTCGACTAGCTCTGGAAACACCATATATTTT. As protein: CSAKGAGASTSSGNTIYF. The rearrangement links TRBV20-1 to TRBJ1-3; D perhaps matches TRBD1 (6 bases). The germline V and J ends were trimmed by 6 bases and 0 bases, with 24 bases remaining between them. CDR1 and CDR2 from the germline V gene are DFQATT and SNEGSKA (reference sequence). The CDR3 sequence is 18 residues long.